Listed here are 8 T cell receptor beta chains from one sample, sequenced in a study of blood T cell repertoires in COVID-19. Here immunoSEQ multiplex PCR was the method, and the copy in TCRdb shows in-frame clones only, minus some. Counted here are 150,000 to 200,000 clones, 70% to 90% occurring once; the ten biggest clones make up under 2.5%. Sample: peripheral blood. These receptors all stem from a man between 65 and 80 years old with active or convalescent COVID-19.

This chain joins TRBV11-2 and TRBJ1-3; 7 bases are a match to TRBD1. Per germline, CDR1 SGHAT and CDR2 FQNNGV. After removal of 0 bases from V and 8 bases from J, the junction contained 7 bases not matched to a gene. The CDR3 is 15 residues long. The DNA of the CDR3 is TGTGCCAGCAGCTTAGAGGGACAGCGATCGGACACCATATATTTT. Translated: CASSLEGQRSDTIYF. The whole variable domain, remainder taken from reference TRBV11-2 and TRBJ1-3, is EAGVAQSPRYKIIEKRQSVAFWCNPISGHATLYWYQQILGQGPKLLIQFQNNGVVDDSQLPKDRFSAERLKGVDSTLKIQPAKLEDSAVYLCASSLEGQRSDTIYFGEGSWLTVV.

This rearrangement joins TRBV28 to TRBJ2-5; 11 bases line up with TRBD2. V shed 4 bases, J shed 2 bases, and the junction held 3 bases outside the gene matches. Looked up from germline, CDR1 is MDHEN and CDR2 is SYDVKM. The CDR3 contains 15 residues. The DNA of the CDR3 is TGTGCCAGCAGTTCTCGACTAGCGGGGCAAGAGACCCAGTACTTC. This encodes CASSSRLAGQETQYF.

The chain has TRBV6-5 and TRBJ2-7, with 12 bases that match TRBD2. The CDR3 runs to 13 residues. V was pared by 4 bases and J by 7 bases, with 2 bases of the junction left unmatched. Germline CDR1 is MNHEY and CDR2 is SVGAGI. The DNA of the CDR3 is TGTGCCAGCAGTTTCGGACTAGCGGGAGAGCAGTACTTC. Its translation: CASSFGLAGEQYF.

The chain employs TRBV21-1 and TRBJ2-1; no DNA check was done on the table's D call, TRBD1. TRBV21-1 counts as a pseudogene. The CDR3 contains 14 residues. This chain's CDR3 is CASSNGQTYNEQFF. As DNA, the CDR3 is TGTGCCAGCAGCAACGGACAAACCTACAATGAGCAGTTCTTC.

The chain uses TRBV4-3 and TRBJ2-7; D ambiguous. The CDR3 loop spans 16 amino acids. CDR1 and CDR2 from the germline V gene are LGHNA and YSLEER. Trimming removed 1 base from V and 1 base from J, with 14 bases in between. CDR3 in amino acids: CASSQAHSWASYEQYF. The CDR3 nucleotides are TGCGCCAGCAGCCAAGCGCACAGTTGGGCTTCCTACGAGCAGTACTTC.

The gene calls are TRBV15 and TRBJ1-3; no firm D call. V lost 4 bases and J lost 11, with 18 bases in between. Germline lookup yields CDR1 LNHNV and CDR2 YYDKDF (reference sequence). The CDR3 consists of 14 residues. CDR3 DNA sequence: TGTGCCACCAGCACCAGTGCCGGATTTGGGCCCATATATTTT. Translated: CATSTSAGFGPIYF.

The DNA of the CDR3 is TGTGCCACCAGTAGGAGTCGGGACTCCTACAATGAGCAGTTCTTC. Protein: CATSRSRDSYNEQFF. The chain couples TRBV15 to TRBJ2-1; a weak D match, TRBD2 (5 bases). The CDR3 is made up of 15 amino acids. Germline-derived CDR1 and CDR2 are LNHNV and YYDKDF (reference sequence). The germline V and J ends were trimmed by 6 bases and 0 bases, with 12 bases remaining between them.

The rearrangement links TRBV6-5 to TRBJ2-3, with TRBD2 matching over 10 bases. CDR1 is MNHEY and CDR2 is SVGAGI in the germline V gene. After removal of 7 bases from V and 3 bases from J, the junction contained 7 bases not matched to a gene. The CDR3 has 15 residues. The CDR3 loop is CASKVAGGGTDTQYF. CDR3 sequence (DNA): TGTGCCAGCAAGGTAGCGGGGGGAGGTACAGATACGCAGTATTTT.